This is a list of T cell receptor beta chains from one sample in a study of blood T cell repertoires in COVID-19. TCRdb's copy holds only in-frame clones and misses some; the assay was immunoSEQ multiplex PCR. The sample lists under 50,000 clones; about 86% were seen once. Sequenced input: peripheral blood. These receptors were taken from a man aged 40-50 years with active COVID-19. The CDR3 runs from the conserved cysteine through the conserved F or W. D genes are given only for firm matches. Size is stated for part of the rows, as once, few or many counts, or as a class when the clone is expanded.

J gene: TRBJ2-7
D gene: TRBD1
V gene: TRBV28
clone size: once
CDR3 DNA: TGTGCCAGCACCTTGGGACAGGGTATAAGCGAGCAGTACTTC
CDR3 protein: CASTLGQGISEQYF

J gene: TRBJ1-2
D gene: .
V gene: TRBV9
clone size: .
CDR3 DNA: TGTGCCAGCAGCGTAGGAATAGAAGGCAGGGGCGCGGTTGGTGGCTACACCTTC
CDR3 protein: CASSVGIEGRGAVGGYTF

J gene: TRBJ2-3
D gene: TRBD2
V gene: TRBV19
clone size: .
CDR3 DNA: TGTGCCAGTAGCAGCGGGAGTCACACAGATACGCAGTATTTT
CDR3 protein: CASSSGSHTDTQYF

J gene: TRBJ2-2
D gene: TRBD2
V gene: TRBV10-3
clone size: once
CDR3 DNA: TGTGCCATCAGGACCTTAGCGGGAGATGGCACCGGGGAGCTGTTTTTT
CDR3 protein: CAIRTLAGDGTGELFF

J gene: TRBJ1-1
D gene: TRBD1
V gene: TRBV19
clone size: .
CDR3 DNA: TGTGCCAGTAGGATGACAGGGGGCACTGAAGCTTTCTTT
CDR3 protein: CASRMTGGTEAFF

J gene: TRBJ2-1
D gene: TRBD1
V gene: TRBV9
clone size: .
CDR3 DNA: TGTGCCAGCAGCGTAGAGACAGGGGCCGACTACAATGAGCAGTTCTTC
CDR3 protein: CASSVETGADYNEQFF

J gene: TRBJ2-7
D gene: .
V gene: TRBV11-2
clone size: .
CDR3 DNA: TGTGCCAGCAGCTACGCCGGGACTTCCTACGAGCAGTACTTC
CDR3 protein: CASSYAGTSYEQYF

J gene: TRBJ2-7
D gene: TRBD1
V gene: TRBV19
clone size: .
CDR3 DNA: TGTGCCAGTAGTATGGACAGGGACGAGCAGTACTTC
CDR3 protein: CASSMDRDEQYF

J gene: TRBJ2-1
D gene: TRBD1
V gene: TRBV28
clone size: .
CDR3 DNA: TGTGCCAGCAGCCGGACAGGGGACGAGCGAAATGAGCAGTTCTTC
CDR3 protein: CASSRTGDERNEQFF

J gene: TRBJ2-1
D gene: .
V gene: TRBV23-1
clone size: .
CDR3 DNA: TGCGCCAGCAGTCAATCCCGAAAAGGACAGCGGGAACCCTACGGCTACTACAATGAGCAGTTCTTC
CDR3 protein: CASSQSRKGQREPYGYYNEQFF

J gene: TRBJ2-7
D gene: TRBD1
V gene: TRBV30
clone size: .
CDR3 DNA: TGTGCCTTGATTGGGGCAGGGGGCCTCTACGAGCAGTACTTC
CDR3 protein: CALIGAGGLYEQYF

J gene: TRBJ1-6
D gene: TRBD1
V gene: TRBV18
clone size: .
CDR3 DNA: TGTGCCAGCTCAAGGGACAGTTCGTCCGGATCACCCCTCCACTTT
CDR3 protein: CASSRDSSSGSPLHF

J gene: TRBJ1-4
D gene: .
V gene: TRBV28
clone size: .
CDR3 DNA: TGTGCCAGCCCCCAGGGTAAGGGAACTAATGAAAAACTGTTTTTT
CDR3 protein: CASPQGKGTNEKLFF

J gene: TRBJ2-3
D gene: TRBD2
V gene: TRBV4-2
clone size: .
CDR3 DNA: TGTGCCAGCAGCCGACTAGCGGGAGTGGGTACAGATACGCAGTATTTT
CDR3 protein: CASSRLAGVGTDTQYF

J gene: TRBJ1-4
D gene: TRBD1
V gene: TRBV6-5
clone size: .
CDR3 DNA: TGTGCCAGCAGCGGGACAGGGGAGGTTGAAAAACTGTTTTTT
CDR3 protein: CASSGTGEVEKLFF

J gene: TRBJ2-1
D gene: TRBD2
V gene: TRBV29-1
clone size: .
CDR3 DNA: TGCAGCGATCGGACTAGCGGGCCCCAAGGCAATGAGCAGTTCTTC
CDR3 protein: CSDRTSGPQGNEQFF

J gene: TRBJ1-2
D gene: .
V gene: TRBV18
clone size: .
CDR3 DNA: TGTGCCAGCTCACCATTGGACAGCCTCCTGTGGGGCTACACCTTC
CDR3 protein: CASSPLDSLLWGYTF

J gene: TRBJ2-7
D gene: .
V gene: TRBV18
clone size: .
CDR3 DNA: TGTGCCAGCTCACCGGGGACACCAAGGTCGGCCTACGAGCAGTACTTC
CDR3 protein: CASSPGTPRSAYEQYF

J gene: TRBJ1-1
D gene: TRBD1
V gene: TRBV10-3
clone size: .
CDR3 DNA: TGTGCCATCGGGGACAGCGCGGGGACTGAAGCTTTCTTT
CDR3 protein: CAIGDSAGTEAFF

J gene: TRBJ2-4
D gene: .
V gene: TRBV27
clone size: .
CDR3 DNA: TGTGCCAGCAGTCGGTCCGGGAACGCCAAAAACATTCAGTACTTC
CDR3 protein: CASSRSGNAKNIQYF

J gene: TRBJ1-2
D gene: .
V gene: TRBV5-4
clone size: .
CDR3 DNA: TGTGCCAGCAGCTTAAGTCCACGGGCGACTACTGATGGCTACACCTTC
CDR3 protein: CASSLSPRATTDGYTF

J gene: TRBJ1-5
D gene: .
V gene: TRBV3-1/TRBV3-2
clone size: .
CDR3 DNA: TGTGCCAGCAGCCAAGAGTTACGGCAGCCCCAGCATTTT
CDR3 protein: CASSQELRQPQHF

J gene: TRBJ1-1
D gene: .
V gene: TRBV5-4
clone size: .
CDR3 DNA: TGTGCCAGCAGCTTGTCCCAGGGCAACACTGAAGCTTTCTTT
CDR3 protein: CASSLSQGNTEAFF

J gene: TRBJ1-1
D gene: TRBD1
V gene: TRBV9
clone size: once
CDR3 DNA: TGTGCCAGCAGCCCTTGGGACAGGGGCTCCACTGAAGCTTTCTTT
CDR3 protein: CASSPWDRGSTEAFF

J gene: TRBJ2-7
D gene: TRBD1
V gene: TRBV7-8
clone size: .
CDR3 DNA: TGTGCCAGCAGCACCGGGACAGGGTTGAAAGGCGAGCAGTACTTC
CDR3 protein: CASSTGTGLKGEQYF

J gene: TRBJ2-1
D gene: .
V gene: TRBV5-1
clone size: .
CDR3 DNA: TGCGCCAGCAGCTTGTATGGGGGCTTCTACAATGAGCAGTTCTTC
CDR3 protein: CASSLYGGFYNEQFF

J gene: TRBJ2-1
D gene: TRBD2
V gene: TRBV15
clone size: once
CDR3 DNA: TGTGCCACCATCCGGATGCCTAGCGGGAGGATTAGTGCGAGCAATGAGCAGTTCTTC
CDR3 protein: CATIRMPSGRISASNEQFF

J gene: TRBJ1-5
D gene: .
V gene: TRBV30
clone size: .
CDR3 DNA: TGTGCCTGGAGTGGGACAGTTGGTAGTCAGCCCCAGCATTTT
CDR3 protein: CAWSGTVGSQPQHF

J gene: TRBJ2-5
D gene: .
V gene: TRBV9
clone size: .
CDR3 DNA: TGTGCCAGCAGCGTAGACTGGGAGGAGACCCAGTACTTC
CDR3 protein: CASSVDWEETQYF

J gene: TRBJ2-5
D gene: TRBD2
V gene: TRBV7-2
clone size: .
CDR3 DNA: TGTGCCAGCAGCCCCGACCTAGCGGGAGGACGACGTCAGACCCAGTACTTC
CDR3 protein: CASSPDLAGGRRQTQYF

J gene: TRBJ2-1
D gene: .
V gene: TRBV6-5
clone size: .
CDR3 DNA: TGTGCCAGCAGCCCCAGGGGCTGGAACAATGAGCAGTTCTTC
CDR3 protein: CASSPRGWNNEQFF

J gene: TRBJ2-2
D gene: .
V gene: TRBV14
clone size: few
CDR3 DNA: TGTGCCAGCAGCCAAGACAGGGGCGGGGAGCTGTTTTTT
CDR3 protein: CASSQDRGGELFF

J gene: TRBJ2-3
D gene: .
V gene: TRBV5-1
clone size: .
CDR3 DNA: TGCGCCAGCAGCTTGGGAACTACCGCAGATACGCAGTATTTT
CDR3 protein: CASSLGTTADTQYF

J gene: TRBJ2-1
D gene: .
V gene: TRBV18
clone size: .
CDR3 DNA: TGTGCCAGCTCACCACGTGGGACGGGAGTAATTGTAGCCGGGCAGTTCTTC
CDR3 protein: CASSPRGTGVIVAGQFF

J gene: TRBJ2-3
D gene: .
V gene: TRBV6-5
clone size: .
CDR3 DNA: TGTGCCAGCAACTTATTATCAAGCACAGATACGCAGTATTTT
CDR3 protein: CASNLLSSTDTQYF

J gene: TRBJ1-2
D gene: TRBD1
V gene: TRBV6-5
clone size: few
CDR3 DNA: TGTGCCAGCAGTCTCCGGACAGGGGGAAGCTCTGGCTACACCTTC
CDR3 protein: CASSLRTGGSSGYTF

J gene: TRBJ1-2
D gene: TRBD1
V gene: TRBV28
clone size: .
CDR3 DNA: TGTGCCAGCAGTTTAGGGGGGACAGGGGCGTATGGCTACACCTTC
CDR3 protein: CASSLGGTGAYGYTF

J gene: TRBJ2-1
D gene: .
V gene: TRBV6-5
clone size: .
CDR3 DNA: TGTGCCAGCAGCCTGAGCTCCTACAATGAGCAGTTCTTC
CDR3 protein: CASSLSSYNEQFF

J gene: TRBJ2-1
D gene: TRBD2
V gene: TRBV7-9
clone size: .
CDR3 DNA: TGTGCCAGCAGCTTATTGCCGGGACTAGGCAATGAGCAGTTCTTC
CDR3 protein: CASSLLPGLGNEQFF

J gene: TRBJ2-7
D gene: TRBD2
V gene: TRBV25-1
clone size: .
CDR3 DNA: TGTGCCAGCAGTCCCCTAGCGGGAGGGCCGTCTAGCTCCTACGAGCAGTACTTC
CDR3 protein: CASSPLAGGPSSSYEQYF

J gene: TRBJ2-1
D gene: .
V gene: TRBV4-1
clone size: .
CDR3 DNA: TGCGCCAGCAGCCACGACGGGAATGAGCAGTTCTTC
CDR3 protein: CASSHDGNEQFF

J gene: TRBJ2-1
D gene: .
V gene: TRBV18
clone size: .
CDR3 DNA: TGTGCCAGCTCACTCTCTAGCGCCGAGGATGAGCAGTTCTTC
CDR3 protein: CASSLSSAEDEQFF

J gene: TRBJ2-7
D gene: TRBD2
V gene: TRBV4-1
clone size: .
CDR3 DNA: TGCGCCAGCAGCCAGTGGACTAGCGGAAACTACGAGCAGTACTTC
CDR3 protein: CASSQWTSGNYEQYF

J gene: TRBJ1-1
D gene: TRBD1
V gene: TRBV5-1
clone size: few
CDR3 DNA: TGCGCCAGCAGCTTGGCGGCAGGGGGCACTGAAGCTTTCTTT
CDR3 protein: CASSLAAGGTEAFF

J gene: TRBJ1-4
D gene: .
V gene: TRBV6-2/TRBV6-3
clone size: .
CDR3 DNA: TGTGCCAGCAGTTACTCGAAAGACACACCTGCAACTAATGAAAAACTGTTTTTT
CDR3 protein: CASSYSKDTPATNEKLFF

J gene: TRBJ2-7
D gene: TRBD1
V gene: TRBV7-2
clone size: once
CDR3 DNA: TGTGCCAGCAGCCTTTTCGGGACAGGGTACGAGCAGTACTTC
CDR3 protein: CASSLFGTGYEQYF

J gene: TRBJ1-1
D gene: .
V gene: TRBV28
clone size: .
CDR3 DNA: TGTGCCAGCGCCCCAGGGATGAACACTGAAGCTTTCTTT
CDR3 protein: CASAPGMNTEAFF

J gene: TRBJ1-2
D gene: .
V gene: TRBV7-9
clone size: .
CDR3 DNA: TGTGCCAGCAGCGGCACCCGGGGGGGTGGCTATGGCTACACCTTC
CDR3 protein: CASSGTRGGGYGYTF

J gene: TRBJ2-7
D gene: TRBD1
V gene: TRBV12-3/TRBV12-4
clone size: .
CDR3 DNA: TGTGCCAGCAGCCCCGGGACAGGGGGCGAGCAGTACTTC
CDR3 protein: CASSPGTGGEQYF

J gene: TRBJ2-7
D gene: TRBD1
V gene: TRBV10-3
clone size: .
CDR3 DNA: TGTGCCACCCGACAGGGTTCCTACGAGCAGTACTTC
CDR3 protein: CATRQGSYEQYF

J gene: TRBJ2-7
D gene: .
V gene: TRBV5-1
clone size: .
CDR3 DNA: TGCGCCAGCAGCTTATCCCTACTAGAGCCCTTAAACGAGCAGTACTTC
CDR3 protein: CASSLSLLEPLNEQYF

J gene: TRBJ2-1
D gene: TRBD1
V gene: TRBV18
clone size: .
CDR3 DNA: TGTGCCAGCTCTTCAAAGCCAGGGACAGATTACAATGAGCAGTTCTTC
CDR3 protein: CASSSKPGTDYNEQFF

J gene: TRBJ2-3
D gene: TRBD2
V gene: TRBV10-2
clone size: .
CDR3 DNA: TGCGCCAGCAGGGCCAGGGGGACTAGCGGGAGAGCAGATACGCAGTATTTT
CDR3 protein: CASRARGTSGRADTQYF

J gene: TRBJ2-1
D gene: TRBD2
V gene: TRBV7-3
clone size: .
CDR3 DNA: TGTGCCAGCAGCTTGACCCTAGCGGGAGGGAGCTCCTACAATGAGCAGTTCTTC
CDR3 protein: CASSLTLAGGSSYNEQFF

J gene: TRBJ2-5
D gene: .
V gene: TRBV21-1
clone size: .
CDR3 DNA: TGTGCCAGCAGCAAAAAGAGGGGACAGGGGGCGTCGTACCAAGAGACCCAGTACTTC
CDR3 protein: CASSKKRGQGASYQETQYF

J gene: TRBJ2-5
D gene: TRBD2
V gene: TRBV3-1/TRBV3-2
clone size: .
CDR3 DNA: TGTGCCAGCAGCCAAGATGGGCCGGGAGGAAGGGAGACCCAGTACTTC
CDR3 protein: CASSQDGPGGRETQYF

J gene: TRBJ2-7
D gene: TRBD2
V gene: TRBV27
clone size: few
CDR3 DNA: TGTGCCAGCAGCTCTTTGGCTAGCGGGGATTACGAGCAGTACTTC
CDR3 protein: CASSSLASGDYEQYF

J gene: TRBJ1-1
D gene: TRBD1
V gene: TRBV28
clone size: .
CDR3 DNA: TGTGCCAGCAGTTTGGGGGGACAGGGGATCACTGAAGCTTTCTTT
CDR3 protein: CASSLGGQGITEAFF

J gene: TRBJ2-6
D gene: TRBD1
V gene: TRBV18
clone size: .
CDR3 DNA: TGTGCCAGCTCACCCCCTTCGGGACAGCCCTCTGGGGCCAACGTCCTGACTTTC
CDR3 protein: CASSPPSGQPSGANVLTF